The present entry profiles one T cell receptor beta chain with its context. As processed by the authors: Cell counts per sample came from amplifying reference gene primers. Only in-frame clones appear in the TCRdb table, and some are missing; sequencing was by immunoSEQ multiplex PCR. That table furnishes V, J and clone size, whereas the DNA furnished D and trimming. The profile shows a few hundred thousand clones, roughly 84% of them singletons. The CDR3 length is 15 residues. Trimming removed 6 bases from V and 4 bases from J; junction bases left unmatched: 6. Looked up from germline, CDR1 is MNHEY and CDR2 is SVGAGI. The entry originates in a study of blood T cell repertoires in COVID-19. Turning to the study itself: Whether acute or convalescent, the COVID-19 samples came from the United States, Italy and Spain. T cells, B-cell-depleted T cells, or PBMCs supplied cDNA or gDNA.

The TCR was taken from a woman in her thirties or forties who had recovered from COVID-19. The source material was peripheral blood. This chain joins TRBV6-5 and TRBJ1-2; TRBD1 matches 12 bases. As DNA, the CDR3 is TGTGCCAGCAGGTCCGGGACAGGGGGCGGCTATGGCTACACCTTC. This sequence encodes CASRSGTGGGYGYTF.